These T cell receptor beta chains were read from a single sample in a study of fetal regulatory T cell absence and autoimmunity. TCRdb keeps only in-frame clones here, not all; method: immunoSEQ multiplex PCR. The sample lists just over 45,000 clones, 70% to 85% seen once, with 0.41% in the top ten. The sample taken for sequencing was cord blood. These receptors were taken from a newborn boy with IPEX syndrome. Each CDR3 is given with its conserved first and last residue. The D gene is left open where the match is weak. Size values are once, few and many counts, or a class for expanded clones, and some rows have none.

v_gene: TRBV2
j_gene: TRBJ2-7
d_gene: TRBD2
abundance: few
CDR3nt: TGTGCCAGCAGTGAGGGACTAGCGGGAGGGTCCTACGAGCAGTACTTC
CDR3aa: CASSEGLAGGSYEQYF

v_gene: TRBV7-6
j_gene: TRBJ1-1
d_gene: .
abundance: .
CDR3nt: TGTGCCAGCAGCTTAGGGGGGGGCCCGAACACTGAAGCTTTCTTT
CDR3aa: CASSLGGGPNTEAFF

v_gene: TRBV6-5
j_gene: TRBJ2-3
d_gene: TRBD1
abundance: .
CDR3nt: TGTGCCAGCAGGCATCCGGGACAGGGGTCAGATACGCAGTATTTT
CDR3aa: CASRHPGQGSDTQYF

v_gene: TRBV18
j_gene: TRBJ2-7
d_gene: TRBD2
abundance: few
CDR3nt: TGTGCCAGCTCACCTCCTCCGGGACTAGCGGCCTACGAGCAGTACTTC
CDR3aa: CASSPPPGLAAYEQYF

v_gene: TRBV19
j_gene: TRBJ1-5
d_gene: TRBD1
abundance: .
CDR3nt: TGTGCCAGTAGTAGCCCTTACAGGGGAAGCAATCAGCCCCAGCATTTT
CDR3aa: CASSSPYRGSNQPQHF

v_gene: TRBV7-8
j_gene: TRBJ2-1
d_gene: TRBD2
abundance: .
CDR3nt: TGTGCCAGCAGCTTTGAGCTTTGGGGACTCCGCGGACTAGGCTACAATGAGCAGTTCTTC
CDR3aa: CASSFELWGLRGLGYNEQFF

v_gene: TRBV6-8
j_gene: TRBJ2-3
d_gene: TRBD2
abundance: .
CDR3nt: TGTGCCAGCAGATACGACGAGCGGGAGTATAGTACAGATACGCAGTATTTT
CDR3aa: CASRYDEREYSTDTQYF

v_gene: TRBV5-6
j_gene: TRBJ1-1
d_gene: .
abundance: .
CDR3nt: TGTGCCAGCAGCTTCCCCCGCCTTTTGGGTGATGAAGCTTTCTTT
CDR3aa: CASSFPRLLGDEAFF

v_gene: TRBV19
j_gene: TRBJ1-1
d_gene: .
abundance: .
CDR3nt: TGTGCCAGTAGCCGGACGGCTAACACTGAAGCTTTCTTT
CDR3aa: CASSRTANTEAFF

v_gene: TRBV7-5
j_gene: TRBJ1-5
d_gene: .
abundance: .
CDR3nt: TGTGTCAGAAGCTCCGGTCCTGGGACAGGGGATCAGCCCCAGCATTTT
CDR3aa: CVRSSGPGTGDQPQHF

v_gene: TRBV18
j_gene: TRBJ2-3
d_gene: .
abundance: .
CDR3nt: TGTGCCAGCTCACTAGCTATGAGCACAGATACGCAGTATTTT
CDR3aa: CASSLAMSTDTQYF

v_gene: TRBV4-2
j_gene: TRBJ1-2
d_gene: TRBD1
abundance: .
CDR3nt: TGTGCCAGCAATCGGGACAGGGGTAACTATGGCTACACCTTC
CDR3aa: CASNRDRGNYGYTF

v_gene: TRBV13
j_gene: TRBJ1-2
d_gene: TRBD1
abundance: .
CDR3nt: TGTGCCAGCAGCTTATCCCTGGGAGGGGGCTCCTATGGCTACACCTTC
CDR3aa: CASSLSLGGGSYGYTF

v_gene: TRBV6-6
j_gene: TRBJ2-7
d_gene: .
abundance: .
CDR3nt: TGTGCCAGCAGTCCCAGGGTCCCTTCCTACGAGCAGTACTTC
CDR3aa: CASSPRVPSYEQYF

v_gene: TRBV30
j_gene: TRBJ1-4
d_gene: .
abundance: .
CDR3nt: TGTGCCTGGAGGGGGGTTGAAAAACTGTTTTTT
CDR3aa: CAWRGVEKLFF

v_gene: TRBV4-3
j_gene: TRBJ1-2
d_gene: .
abundance: .
CDR3nt: TGCGCCAGCAGCCAAGATCGGGGGGGCTATGGCTACACCTTC
CDR3aa: CASSQDRGGYGYTF

v_gene: TRBV10-3
j_gene: TRBJ2-1
d_gene: TRBD1
abundance: .
CDR3nt: TGTGCCACCCGGACAGGTCACTCCTACAATGAGCAGTTCTTC
CDR3aa: CATRTGHSYNEQFF

v_gene: TRBV12-5
j_gene: TRBJ1-1
d_gene: TRBD1
abundance: .
CDR3nt: TGTGCTAGTGGGGTAGGGGGCTTAAGCACTGAAGCTTTCTTT
CDR3aa: CASGVGGLSTEAFF

v_gene: TRBV18
j_gene: TRBJ1-2
d_gene: .
abundance: few
CDR3nt: TGTGCCAGCTCAGAGGACAGCTACTATGGCTACACCTTC
CDR3aa: CASSEDSYYGYTF

v_gene: TRBV10-3
j_gene: TRBJ1-4
d_gene: .
abundance: .
CDR3nt: TGTGCCATCAGTGACAGGACTAATGAAAAACTGTTTTTT
CDR3aa: CAISDRTNEKLFF

v_gene: TRBV19
j_gene: TRBJ2-7
d_gene: .
abundance: few
CDR3nt: TGTGCCAGTAGTACAGGGGCGGCCTACGAGCAGTACTTC
CDR3aa: CASSTGAAYEQYF

v_gene: TRBV6-1
j_gene: TRBJ2-3
d_gene: TRBD1
abundance: .
CDR3nt: TGTGCCAGCAGTGAAGAGACAGGGGGCACAGATACGCAGTATTTT
CDR3aa: CASSEETGGTDTQYF

v_gene: TRBV30
j_gene: TRBJ2-7
d_gene: .
abundance: .
CDR3nt: TGTGCCTGGAACTACCCTACGACCGAGCAGTACTTC
CDR3aa: CAWNYPTTEQYF

v_gene: TRBV5-4
j_gene: TRBJ2-1
d_gene: .
abundance: .
CDR3nt: TGTGCCAGCAGCTTGGCCGAGGGTAGCTCCTACAATGAGCAGTTCTTC
CDR3aa: CASSLAEGSSYNEQFF

v_gene: TRBV30
j_gene: TRBJ2-3
d_gene: .
abundance: .
CDR3nt: TGTGCCTGGAGTGTACGGAGGACAGATACGCAGTATTTT
CDR3aa: CAWSVRRTDTQYF

v_gene: TRBV5-1
j_gene: TRBJ1-1
d_gene: .
abundance: .
CDR3nt: TGCGCCAGCAGCTTGGCTGGAACAGTGAACACTGAAGCTTTCTTT
CDR3aa: CASSLAGTVNTEAFF

v_gene: TRBV5-6
j_gene: TRBJ1-2
d_gene: .
abundance: few
CDR3nt: TGTGCCAGCAGCTTGGCCCCAACAGGGTACAACTATGGCTACACCTTC
CDR3aa: CASSLAPTGYNYGYTF

v_gene: TRBV9
j_gene: TRBJ2-2
d_gene: .
abundance: .
CDR3nt: TGTGCCAGCAGCGTAGGGAGCCTCCCCACCGGGGAGCTGTTTTTT
CDR3aa: CASSVGSLPTGELFF

v_gene: TRBV4-3
j_gene: TRBJ2-5
d_gene: .
abundance: .
CDR3nt: TGCGCCAGCAGCCAAGAAGCCCTCCAAGAGACCCAGTACTTC
CDR3aa: CASSQEALQETQYF

v_gene: TRBV5-6
j_gene: TRBJ1-1
d_gene: .
abundance: .
CDR3nt: TGTGCCAGCAGCTTGGCGGGTAGGGCTGAAGCTTTCTTT
CDR3aa: CASSLAGRAEAFF

v_gene: TRBV19
j_gene: TRBJ2-4
d_gene: .
abundance: .
CDR3nt: TGTGCCAGTAGTGTATACAGTCTAGCCAAAAACATTCAGTACTTC
CDR3aa: CASSVYSLAKNIQYF

v_gene: TRBV2
j_gene: TRBJ2-4
d_gene: .
abundance: .
CDR3nt: TGTGCCAGCACGTCCAGAGGGGGGGACATTCAGTACTTC
CDR3aa: CASTSRGGDIQYF

v_gene: TRBV21-1
j_gene: TRBJ2-3
d_gene: .
abundance: .
CDR3nt: TGTGCCAGCAGCTTAGACCGACAGGGGGGAACAGATACGCAGTATTTT
CDR3aa: CASSLDRQGGTDTQYF

v_gene: TRBV6-5
j_gene: TRBJ1-5
d_gene: TRBD1
abundance: .
CDR3nt: TGTGCCAGCAGTTACTCGGACAGGGGGCAGCCCCAGCATTTT
CDR3aa: CASSYSDRGQPQHF

v_gene: TRBV19
j_gene: TRBJ2-5
d_gene: .
abundance: .
CDR3nt: TGTGCCAGTAGTATCTGGCACCAAGAGACCCAGTACTTC
CDR3aa: CASSIWHQETQYF

v_gene: TRBV4-3
j_gene: TRBJ1-2
d_gene: TRBD1
abundance: .
CDR3nt: TGCGCCAGCAGCCGTGGACAGGGAGACTATGGCTACACCTTC
CDR3aa: CASSRGQGDYGYTF

v_gene: TRBV5-1
j_gene: TRBJ2-7
d_gene: TRBD2
abundance: .
CDR3nt: TGCGCCAGCAGCCCGGGAGGAGCTAGCGGTACCTACGAGCAGTACTTC
CDR3aa: CASSPGGASGTYEQYF

v_gene: TRBV29-1
j_gene: TRBJ1-2
d_gene: .
abundance: .
CDR3nt: TGCAGCGTTGAAGATCGACATAACTATGGCTACACCTTC
CDR3aa: CSVEDRHNYGYTF

v_gene: TRBV10-3
j_gene: TRBJ2-1
d_gene: .
abundance: few
CDR3nt: TGTGCCATCACCGTGACAGAAAACAATGAGCAGTTCTTC
CDR3aa: CAITVTENNEQFF

v_gene: TRBV6-4
j_gene: TRBJ2-2
d_gene: .
abundance: .
CDR3nt: TGTGCCAGCAGTACAGACTCCAACACCGGGGAGCTGTTTTTT
CDR3aa: CASSTDSNTGELFF

v_gene: TRBV5-1
j_gene: TRBJ2-7
d_gene: .
abundance: few
CDR3nt: TGCGCCAGCAGGATACTAGGGGGCTCCTACGAGCAGTACTTC
CDR3aa: CASRILGGSYEQYF

v_gene: TRBV6-1
j_gene: TRBJ1-5
d_gene: .
abundance: .
CDR3nt: TGTGCCAGCAGTGAAAGATTTCCCAATCAGCCCCAGCATTTT
CDR3aa: CASSERFPNQPQHF

v_gene: TRBV4-1
j_gene: TRBJ2-2
d_gene: .
abundance: .
CDR3nt: TGCGCCAGCAGCCAAGATGGGGGCGGCGGGGAGCTGTTTTTT
CDR3aa: CASSQDGGGGELFF

v_gene: TRBV4-3
j_gene: TRBJ2-2
d_gene: .
abundance: .
CDR3nt: TGCGCCAGCAGCCAAGGCAGGGTGGGGGCCGGGGAGCTGTTTTTT
CDR3aa: CASSQGRVGAGELFF

v_gene: TRBV13
j_gene: TRBJ1-2
d_gene: .
abundance: .
CDR3nt: TGTGCCAGCAGCTTCGGCGGTAACTATGGCTACACCTTC
CDR3aa: CASSFGGNYGYTF